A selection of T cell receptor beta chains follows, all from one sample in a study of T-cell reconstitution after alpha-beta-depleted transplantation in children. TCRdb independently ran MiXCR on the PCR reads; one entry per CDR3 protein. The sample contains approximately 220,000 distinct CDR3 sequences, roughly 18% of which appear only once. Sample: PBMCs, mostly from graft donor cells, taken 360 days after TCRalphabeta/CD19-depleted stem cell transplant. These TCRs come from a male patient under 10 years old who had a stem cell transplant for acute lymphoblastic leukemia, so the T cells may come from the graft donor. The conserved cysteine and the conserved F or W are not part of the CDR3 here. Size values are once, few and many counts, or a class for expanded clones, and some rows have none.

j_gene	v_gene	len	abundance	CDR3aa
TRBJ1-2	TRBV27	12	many	ASSLSLGGEGYT
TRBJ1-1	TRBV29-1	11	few	SVVVGSNTEAF
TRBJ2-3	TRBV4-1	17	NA	ASWPFGKREGLRTDTQY
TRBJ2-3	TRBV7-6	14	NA	ASSPGTRGRTDTQY
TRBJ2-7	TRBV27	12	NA	ASSRGGQGGEQY
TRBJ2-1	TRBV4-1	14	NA	ASSLITGTGYNEQF
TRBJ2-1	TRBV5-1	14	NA	ASSSRLPQTHNEQF
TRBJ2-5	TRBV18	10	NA	ATGAGEETQY
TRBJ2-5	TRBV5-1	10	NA	ASSLSRVFWY
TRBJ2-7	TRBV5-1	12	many	ASSLVGSSYEQY
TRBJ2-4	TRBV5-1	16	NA	ASSLRPPGQGYQNIQY
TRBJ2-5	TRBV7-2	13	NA	ASSPRLGEMETQY
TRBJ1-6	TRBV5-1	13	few	ASSRDSLNNSPLH
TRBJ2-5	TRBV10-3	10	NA	AISEQSETQY
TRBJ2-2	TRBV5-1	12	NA	ASSVRPNTGELF
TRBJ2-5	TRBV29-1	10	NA	SVGQKQETQY
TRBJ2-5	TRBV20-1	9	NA	SAPDQGTQY